This is a list of T cell receptor beta chains from one sample in a study of cytomegalovirus exposure and HLA in healthy donors. Data came from immunoSEQ multiplex PCR; TCRdb stores just in-frame clones and leaves some out. The data contain some 150,000 clones, around 87% of them singletons. Sequenced material: PBMCs. The receptors derive from a woman under 40 in good health and CMV-seronegative. CDR3s include the opening cysteine and the closing phenylalanine or tryptophan. D genes are given only for firm matches. Only some rows state a clone size, as once, few, many or a class for expanded clones.

j_call	v_call	d_call	clone_size	cdr3_aa	cdr3_nt
TRBJ2-7	TRBV14	-	-	CASSQGPSPWEQYF	TGTGCCAGCAGCCAAGGGCCTAGCCCTTGGGAGCAGTACTTC
TRBJ1-6	TRBV6-5	TRBD1	-	CAIRPSGQPNSPLHF	TGTGCCATCCGCCCTTCGGGACAGCCTAATTCACCCCTCCACTTT
TRBJ1-5	TRBV11-2	-	-	CASSSYVGGQPQHF	TGTGCCAGCAGCTCGTACGTCGGGGGTCAGCCCCAGCATTTT
TRBJ1-2	TRBV19	-	-	CASSMTVNYGYTF	TGTGCCAGTAGTATGACAGTCAACTATGGCTACACCTTC
TRBJ1-2	TRBV6-5	-	-	CASSPGVNYGYTF	TGTGCCAGCAGCCCCGGTGTTAACTATGGCTACACCTTC
TRBJ1-5	TRBV28	TRBD1	once	CASSPRGAPGNQPQHF	TGTGCCAGCAGTCCCAGGGGGGCGCCTGGCAATCAGCCCCAGCATTTT
TRBJ2-2	TRBV10-3	-	-	CAIGGVAGFTGELFF	TGTGCCATCGGTGGGGTTGCGGGCTTCACCGGGGAGCTGTTTTTT
TRBJ2-6	TRBV27	-	-	CASSYRAPLSGANVLTF	TGTGCCAGCAGTTACAGGGCTCCCCTCTCTGGGGCCAACGTCCTGACTTTC
TRBJ1-5	TRBV19	-	-	CASRGSGALDQPQHF	TGTGCCAGTAGAGGGTCAGGGGCACTAGATCAGCCCCAGCATTTT
TRBJ2-3	TRBV18	-	-	CASSPLRTDTQYF	TGTGCCAGCTCACCCCTCCGCACAGATACGCAGTATTTT
TRBJ1-5	TRBV28	TRBD1	-	CASNTGGGQPQHF	TGTGCCAGCAACACAGGGGGCGGTCAGCCCCAGCATTTT
TRBJ1-2	TRBV4-1	-	-	CASSQDFRGLANYGYTF	TGCGCCAGCAGCCAAGATTTCCGGGGACTAGCTAACTATGGCTACACCTTC
TRBJ1-2	TRBV27	-	once	CASGGSNYGYTF	TGTGCCTCGGGTGGAAGTAACTATGGCTACACCTTC
TRBJ1-1	TRBV30	-	-	CAWTGRTEAFF	TGTGCCTGGACAGGGCGAACTGAAGCTTTCTTT
TRBJ1-5	TRBV19	-	-	CASSTTLSGNQPQHF	TGTGCCAGTAGTACGACATTATCGGGCAATCAGCCCCAGCATTTT
TRBJ2-7	TRBV29-1	-	-	CSVLGTQRGEQYF	TGCAGCGTTCTCGGAACTCAACGAGGCGAGCAGTACTTC
TRBJ1-2	TRBV7-3	-	once	CASSLSWRGAIAPNYGYTF	TGTGCCAGCAGCTTAAGCTGGCGGGGGGCGATAGCACCAAACTATGGCTACACCTTC
TRBJ1-2	TRBV19	-	once	CASSIKGGPYGYTF	TGTGCCAGTAGTATTAAGGGGGGGCCGTATGGCTACACCTTC
TRBJ1-2	TRBV28	TRBD1	-	CASSTGQGMHYGYTF	TGTGCCAGCAGTACCGGACAGGGGATGCACTATGGCTACACCTTC
TRBJ2-1	TRBV7-9	-	-	CASSLASRQTINEQFF	TGTGCCAGCAGCTTAGCTTCGAGACAGACAATCAATGAGCAGTTCTTC
TRBJ2-7	TRBV5-8	-	-	CASSSRGGQSNSYEQYF	TGTGCCAGCAGCTCTCGAGGCGGACAGTCAAACTCCTACGAGCAGTACTTC
TRBJ2-1	TRBV28	-	-	CATTNVGTQYNEQFF	TGTGCCACCACGAACGTTGGGACACAATACAATGAGCAGTTCTTC
TRBJ1-1	TRBV18	-	-	CASSPLGRGEAFF	TGTGCCAGCTCACCACTCGGCCGGGGGGAAGCTTTCTTT
TRBJ2-3	TRBV9	TRBD1	-	CASSVVGQGTTDTQYF	TGTGCCAGCAGCGTAGTCGGACAGGGAACCACAGATACGCAGTATTTT
TRBJ2-2	TRBV18	-	-	CASSRTNTGELFF	TGTGCCAGCTCTCGGACAAACACCGGGGAGCTGTTTTTT
TRBJ2-7	TRBV9	TRBD2	-	CASSVVGLAGDEQYF	TGTGCCAGCAGCGTAGTCGGCCTAGCGGGAGACGAGCAGTACTTC
TRBJ2-6	TRBV4-3	-	few	CASSHPGTRRSGANVLTF	TGCGCCAGCAGCCATCCCGGGACAAGACGCTCTGGGGCCAACGTCCTGACTTTC
TRBJ1-1	TRBV5-4	-	-	CASSLGTNEAFF	TGTGCCAGCAGCTTGGGCACAAATGAAGCTTTCTTT
TRBJ2-7	TRBV6-5	-	-	CASSPTAGTGYEQYF	TGTGCCAGCAGTCCCACCGCGGGGACTGGGTACGAGCAGTACTTC
TRBJ2-3	TRBV10-2	TRBD2	-	CASSDLAGGYLGADTQYF	TGCGCCAGCAGTGATCTAGCGGGGGGGTATCTTGGGGCAGATACGCAGTATTTT
TRBJ1-1	TRBV18	-	-	CASSPTLGGTGTEAFF	TGTGCCAGCTCACCGACCTTGGGGGGGACGGGCACTGAAGCTTTCTTT
TRBJ2-7	TRBV7-2	TRBD1	-	CASSPQGTVSYEQYF	TGTGCCAGCAGCCCCCAGGGGACAGTCTCCTACGAGCAGTACTTC
TRBJ1-4	TRBV4-3	TRBD1	-	CASSQQQGAGEKLFF	TGCGCCAGCAGCCAGCAACAGGGGGCTGGTGAAAAACTGTTTTTT
TRBJ1-4	TRBV28	-	-	CASSTLTDANLATNEKLFF	TGTGCCAGCAGTACCTTGACAGACGCTAACCTTGCAACTAATGAAAAACTGTTTTTT
TRBJ1-2	TRBV4-1	TRBD1	-	CASSQHITGQGAAYGYTF	TGCGCCAGCAGCCAACATATAACCGGACAGGGGGCGGCCTATGGCTACACCTTC
TRBJ2-2	TRBV4-1	TRBD2	-	CASSQDVVAGVVTGELFF	TGCGCCAGCAGCCAAGATGTGGTAGCGGGAGTTGTCACCGGGGAGCTGTTTTTT
TRBJ1-1	TRBV10-3	TRBD1	-	CAISKTGRTEAFF	TGTGCCATCAGCAAGACAGGGCGCACTGAAGCTTTCTTT
TRBJ1-2	TRBV10-3	TRBD1	-	CAIDRQGNYGYTF	TGTGCCATCGACCGACAGGGTAACTATGGCTACACCTTC
TRBJ1-5	TRBV6-5	TRBD1	few	CASSATGGGNQPQHF	TGTGCCAGCAGCGCGACAGGGGGCGGCAATCAGCCCCAGCATTTT
TRBJ2-3	TRBV15	-	-	CATSGWQGIADTQYF	TGTGCCACCAGCGGTTGGCAGGGGATCGCAGATACGCAGTATTTT
TRBJ2-7	TRBV10-2	-	-	CASSELLKSYEQYF	TGCGCCAGCAGCGAACTACTAAAATCCTACGAGCAGTACTTC
TRBJ1-4	TRBV25-1	TRBD1	-	CASSPGQGAIGEKLFF	TGTGCCAGCAGCCCGGGACAGGGGGCGATAGGTGAAAAACTGTTTTTT
TRBJ2-5	TRBV7-2	TRBD2	once	CASVRLAGGSWETQYF	TGTGCCAGCGTACGACTAGCGGGGGGGAGTTGGGAGACCCAGTACTTC
TRBJ2-7	TRBV30	TRBD1	few	CAWIPPTGAYEQYF	TGTGCCTGGATTCCGCCTACAGGGGCCTACGAGCAGTACTTC
TRBJ1-1	TRBV2	TRBD1	once	CARQGAADTEAFF	TGTGCCAGACAGGGGGCGGCGGACACTGAAGCTTTCTTT